This T cell receptor (beta chain) was found in a study of post-analysis software for immune sequencing data. Findings of the study overall: Patients with multiple sclerosis recorded significantly lower normalized Chao1 diversity than controls, the study found. Strong same-batch co-clustering of samples appeared with F measure clustering.

Tagging with unique molecular identifiers was a feature of the TCR beta cDNA libraries. TCRdb re-analysed the PCR reads in MiXCR, keeping a single row per CDR3 protein. Altogether roughly 800,000 distinct CDR3 sequences are present, around 50% being singletons, with the ten largest covering approximately 4.5%. As for this clonotype: Antigen: not known.

This receptor was taken from a girl aged 10-17 years with multiple sclerosis. Sample: blood.

CDR3 protein: CASSRIRGGSQGTDTQYF. The CDR3 DNA reads as TGTGCCAGCTCACGAATCCGCGGCGGGAGTCAAGGAACAGATACGCAGTATTTT. The chain couples TRBV18 to TRBJ2-3; 7 bases agree with TRBD2. The trim removed 4 bases at V and 3 bases at J, leaving 16 bases unmatched. The germline CDR1 and CDR2 sequences are KGHSH and LQKENI. The CDR3 runs to 18 residues.